Below are 2 T cell receptor beta chains sequenced from a single sample in a study of blood T cells in healthy people across ages. Next came a second PCR, run for about 6 to 12 cycles, which used a sample-barcoded 5' primer along with a J-beta primer mix. MiXCR, run by TCRdb on the 5' RACE reads, gives a single entry per CDR3 protein. The repertoire has 1.4 million or so distinct CDR3 sequences, approximately 43% of them found once; the top ten carry more than 4%. The material sequenced was blood. The receptor source for this set is a woman between 18 and 30 years old in good health.

This clonotype was seen only a few times. The rearrangement uses TRBV28 and TRBJ2-7; 9 bases align to TRBD1. CDR3 length: 13 amino acids. CDR1 is MDHEN and CDR2 is SYDVKM in the germline V gene. J lost 2 bases, V lost 7 bases, and 3 bases had no gene match. The chain's CDR3 is CASKDRGPYEQYF. For the CDR3, the DNA is TGTGCCAGCAAGGACAGGGGACCCTACGAGCAGTACTTC.

The chain is built from TRBV20-1 and TRBJ1-5; D is possibly TRBD1 (5 bases). CDR1 and CDR2 (germline): DFQATT, SNEGSKA (reference sequence). The ends were cut back, 4 bases at V and 4 bases at J, with 14 bases in the middle. This CDR3 has 14 amino acids. The CDR3: CSANRDFGNQPQHF. The DNA for the CDR3 is TGCAGTGCTAACCGGGACTTTGGGAATCAGCCCCAGCATTTT.